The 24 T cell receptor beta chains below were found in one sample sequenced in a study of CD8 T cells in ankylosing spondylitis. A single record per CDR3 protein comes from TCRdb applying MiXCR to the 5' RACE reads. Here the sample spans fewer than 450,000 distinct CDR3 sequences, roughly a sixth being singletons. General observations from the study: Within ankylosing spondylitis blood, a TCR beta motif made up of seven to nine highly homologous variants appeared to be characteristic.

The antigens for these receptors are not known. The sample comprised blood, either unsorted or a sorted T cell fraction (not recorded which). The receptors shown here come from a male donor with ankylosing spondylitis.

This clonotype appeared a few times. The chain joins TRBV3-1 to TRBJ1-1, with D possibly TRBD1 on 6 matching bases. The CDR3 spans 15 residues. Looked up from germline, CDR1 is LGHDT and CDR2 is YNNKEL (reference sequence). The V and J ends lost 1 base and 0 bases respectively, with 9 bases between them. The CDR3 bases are TGTGCCAGCAGCCAAGGGACAGCCATGAACACTGAAGCTTTCTTT. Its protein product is CASSQGTAMNTEAFF.

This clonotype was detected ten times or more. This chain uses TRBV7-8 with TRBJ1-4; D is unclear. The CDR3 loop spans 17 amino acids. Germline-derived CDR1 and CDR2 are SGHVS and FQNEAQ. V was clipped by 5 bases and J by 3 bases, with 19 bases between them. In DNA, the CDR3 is TGTGCCAGCAGCGGACGAGGGCGGTCTGCGGCTAATGAAAAACTGTTTTTT. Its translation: CASSGRGRSAANEKLFF.

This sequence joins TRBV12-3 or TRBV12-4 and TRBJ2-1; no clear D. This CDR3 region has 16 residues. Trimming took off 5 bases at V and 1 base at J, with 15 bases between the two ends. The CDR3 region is CASSTRTEPSYNEQFF. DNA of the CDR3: TGTGCCAGCAGTACCAGAACCGAACCATCCTACAATGAGCAGTTCTTC.

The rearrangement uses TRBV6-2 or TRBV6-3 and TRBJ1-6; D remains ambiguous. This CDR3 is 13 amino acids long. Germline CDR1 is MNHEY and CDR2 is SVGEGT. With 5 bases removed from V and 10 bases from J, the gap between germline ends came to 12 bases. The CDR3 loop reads CASSDFKESPLHF. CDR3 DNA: TGTGCCAGCAGTGACTTCAAGGAGTCACCCCTCCACTTT.

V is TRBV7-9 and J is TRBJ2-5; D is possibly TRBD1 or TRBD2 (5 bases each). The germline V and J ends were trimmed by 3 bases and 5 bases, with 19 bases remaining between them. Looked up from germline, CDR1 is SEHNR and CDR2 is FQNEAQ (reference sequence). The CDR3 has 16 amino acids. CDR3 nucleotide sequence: TGTGCCAGCAGCTTGGCGTCGGGGCTAGTCGGGGAGACCCAGTACTTC. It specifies CASSLASGLVGETQYF.

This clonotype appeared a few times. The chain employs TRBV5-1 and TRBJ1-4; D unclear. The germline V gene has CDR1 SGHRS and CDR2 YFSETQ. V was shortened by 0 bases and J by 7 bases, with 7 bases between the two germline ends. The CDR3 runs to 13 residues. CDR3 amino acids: CASSLDAGEKLFF. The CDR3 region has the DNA TGCGCCAGCAGCTTGGACGCGGGTGAAAAACTGTTTTTT.

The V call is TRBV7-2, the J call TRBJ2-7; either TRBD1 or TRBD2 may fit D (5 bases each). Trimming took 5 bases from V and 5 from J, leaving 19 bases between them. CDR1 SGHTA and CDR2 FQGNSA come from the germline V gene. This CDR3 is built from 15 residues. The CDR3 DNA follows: TGTGCCAGCAGCCCTGAGGGGTCGGTGGCGAACGAGCAGTACTTC. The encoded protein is CASSPEGSVANEQYF.

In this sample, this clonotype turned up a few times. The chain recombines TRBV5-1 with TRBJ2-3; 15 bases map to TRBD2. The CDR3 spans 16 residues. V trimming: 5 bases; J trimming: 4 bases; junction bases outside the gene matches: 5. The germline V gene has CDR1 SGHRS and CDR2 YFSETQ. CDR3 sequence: CASRPGLAGGPDTQYF. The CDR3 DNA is TGCGCCAGCAGACCTGGACTAGCGGGGGGGCCAGATACGCAGTATTTT.

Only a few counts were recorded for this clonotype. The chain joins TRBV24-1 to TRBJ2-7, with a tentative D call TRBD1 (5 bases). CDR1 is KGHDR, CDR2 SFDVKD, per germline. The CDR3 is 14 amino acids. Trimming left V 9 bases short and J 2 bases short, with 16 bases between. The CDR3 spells CATGPRTRPYEQYF. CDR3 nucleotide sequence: TGTGCCACCGGACCCAGGACACGACCCTACGAGCAGTACTTC.

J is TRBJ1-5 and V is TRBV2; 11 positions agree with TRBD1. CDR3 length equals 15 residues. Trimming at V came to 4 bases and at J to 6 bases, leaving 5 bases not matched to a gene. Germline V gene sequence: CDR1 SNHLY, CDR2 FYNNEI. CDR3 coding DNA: TGTGCCAGCAGTGGGACAGGGGGCCGGGTTCAGCCCCAGCATTTT. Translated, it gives CASSGTGGRVQPQHF. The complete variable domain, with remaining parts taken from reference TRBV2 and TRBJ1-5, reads EPEVTQTPSHQVTQMGQEVILRCVPISNHLYFYWYRQILGQKVEFLVSFYNNEISEKSEIFDDQFSVERPDGSNFTLKIRSTKLEDSAMYFCASSGTGGRVQPQHFGDGTRLSIL.

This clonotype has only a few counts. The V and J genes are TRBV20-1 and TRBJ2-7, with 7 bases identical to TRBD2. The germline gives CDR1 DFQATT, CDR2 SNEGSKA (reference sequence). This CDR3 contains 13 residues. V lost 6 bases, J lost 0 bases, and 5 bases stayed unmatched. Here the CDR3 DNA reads TGCAGTGCCGGGACTATCGACTCCTACGAGCAGTACTTC. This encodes CSAGTIDSYEQYF.

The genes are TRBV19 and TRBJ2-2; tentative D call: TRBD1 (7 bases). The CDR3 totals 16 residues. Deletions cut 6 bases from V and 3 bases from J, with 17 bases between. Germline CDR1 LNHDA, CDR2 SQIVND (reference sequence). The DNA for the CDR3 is TGTGCCAGTAGAGGGCGGGGACAGACGTACACCGGGGAGCTGTTTTTT. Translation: CASRGRGQTYTGELFF.

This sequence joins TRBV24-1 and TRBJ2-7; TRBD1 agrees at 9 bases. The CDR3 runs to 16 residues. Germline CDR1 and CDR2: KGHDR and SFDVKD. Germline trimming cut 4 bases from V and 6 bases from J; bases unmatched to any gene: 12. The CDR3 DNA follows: TGTGCCACCAGTGACCCACAAACAGGGGGCAGGGGCGAGCAGTACTTC. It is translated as CATSDPQTGGRGEQYF.

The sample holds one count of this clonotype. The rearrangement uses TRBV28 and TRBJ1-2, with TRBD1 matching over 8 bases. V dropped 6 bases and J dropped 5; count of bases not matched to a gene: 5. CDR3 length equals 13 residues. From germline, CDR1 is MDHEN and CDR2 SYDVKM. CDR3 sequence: CASRPGTGYGYTF. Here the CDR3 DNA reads TGTGCCAGCAGGCCCGGGACAGGATATGGCTACACCTTC.

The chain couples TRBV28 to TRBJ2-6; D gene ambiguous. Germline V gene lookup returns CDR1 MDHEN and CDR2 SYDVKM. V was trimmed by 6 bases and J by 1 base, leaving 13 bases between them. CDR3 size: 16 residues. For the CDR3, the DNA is TGTGCCAGCAGAGAGTCCGGTGGGTCTGGGGCCAACGTCCTGACTTTC. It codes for CASRESGGSGANVLTF. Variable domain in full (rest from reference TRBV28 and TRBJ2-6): DVKVTQSSRYLVKRTGEKVFLECVQDMDHENMFWYRQDPGLGLRLIYFSYDVKMKEKGDIPEGYSVSREKKERFSLILESASTNQTSMYLCASRESGGSGANVLTFGAGSRLTVL.

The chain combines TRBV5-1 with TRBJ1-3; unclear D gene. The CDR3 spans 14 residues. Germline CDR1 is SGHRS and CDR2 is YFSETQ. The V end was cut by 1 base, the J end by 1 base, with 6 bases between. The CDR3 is CASSLWPSGNTIYF. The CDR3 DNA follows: TGCGCCAGCAGCTTGTGGCCGTCTGGAAACACCATATATTTT.

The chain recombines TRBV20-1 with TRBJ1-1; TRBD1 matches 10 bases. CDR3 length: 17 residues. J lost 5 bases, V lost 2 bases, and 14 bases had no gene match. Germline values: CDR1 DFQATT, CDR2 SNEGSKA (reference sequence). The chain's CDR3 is CSARPLIDRGLGTEAFF. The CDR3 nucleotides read TGCAGTGCTAGACCGCTCATCGACAGGGGGCTGGGGACTGAAGCTTTCTTT.

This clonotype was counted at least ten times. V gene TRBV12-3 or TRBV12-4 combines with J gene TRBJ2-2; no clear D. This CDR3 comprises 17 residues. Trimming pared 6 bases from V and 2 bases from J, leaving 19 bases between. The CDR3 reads CASSPPVWSRNTGELFF. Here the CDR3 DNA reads TGTGCCAGCAGCCCACCCGTGTGGAGTCGAAACACCGGGGAGCTGTTTTTT.

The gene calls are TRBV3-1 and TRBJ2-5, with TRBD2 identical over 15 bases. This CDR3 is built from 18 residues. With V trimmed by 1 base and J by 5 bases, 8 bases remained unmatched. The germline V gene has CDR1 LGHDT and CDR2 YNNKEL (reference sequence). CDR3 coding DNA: TGTGCCAGCAGCCAAGGGACTAGCGGGGGGGCGAGTTCCGAGACCCAGTACTTC. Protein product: CASSQGTSGGASSETQYF.

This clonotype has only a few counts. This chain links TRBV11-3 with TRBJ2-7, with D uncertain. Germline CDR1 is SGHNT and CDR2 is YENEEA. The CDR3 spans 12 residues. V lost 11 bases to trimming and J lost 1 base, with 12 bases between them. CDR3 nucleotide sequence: TGTGCCTCGACGGGCACTTCCTACGAGCAGTACTTC. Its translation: CASTGTSYEQYF.

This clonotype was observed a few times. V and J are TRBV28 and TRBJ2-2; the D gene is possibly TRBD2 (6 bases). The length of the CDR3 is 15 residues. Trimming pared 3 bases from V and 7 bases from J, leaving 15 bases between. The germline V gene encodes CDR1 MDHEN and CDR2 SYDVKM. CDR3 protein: CASSFPSRGRGELFF. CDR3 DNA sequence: TGTGCCAGCAGTTTCCCCTCGCGGGGTCGCGGGGAGCTGTTTTTT.

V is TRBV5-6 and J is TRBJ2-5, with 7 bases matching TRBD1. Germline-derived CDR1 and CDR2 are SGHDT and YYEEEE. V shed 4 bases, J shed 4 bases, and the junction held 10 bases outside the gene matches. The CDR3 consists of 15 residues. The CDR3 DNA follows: TGTGCCAGCAGCATATCGACAGGGTTCGCAGAGACCCAGTACTTC. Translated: CASSISTGFAETQYF. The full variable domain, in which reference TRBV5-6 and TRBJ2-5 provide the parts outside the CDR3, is DAGVTQSPTHLIKTRGQQVTLRCSPKSGHDTVSWYQQALGQGPQFIFQYYEEEERQRGNFPDRFSGHQFPNYSSELNVNALLLGDSALYLCASSISTGFAETQYFGPGTRLLVL.

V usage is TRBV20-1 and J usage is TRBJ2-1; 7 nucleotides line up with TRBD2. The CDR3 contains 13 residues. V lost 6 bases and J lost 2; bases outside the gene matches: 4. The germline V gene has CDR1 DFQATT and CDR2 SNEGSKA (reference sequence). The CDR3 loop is CSALAEPYNEQFF. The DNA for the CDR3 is TGCAGTGCCCTAGCGGAACCCTACAATGAGCAGTTCTTC.

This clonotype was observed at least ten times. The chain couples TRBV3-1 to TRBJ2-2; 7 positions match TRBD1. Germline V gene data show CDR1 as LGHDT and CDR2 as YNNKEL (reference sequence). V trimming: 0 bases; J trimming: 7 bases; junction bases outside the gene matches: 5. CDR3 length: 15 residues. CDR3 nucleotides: TGTGCCAGCAGCCAAGACGACAGGGCGTTCGGGGAGCTGTTTTTT. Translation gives CASSQDDRAFGELFF.